This T cell receptor (beta chain) was sequenced in a study of post-analysis software for immune sequencing data. Whole-study context: Secondary progressive, relapsing-remitting and progressive-relapsing multiple sclerosis were among the included disease courses. Whole-study results and caveats: For normalized Chao1 diversity, multiple sclerosis patients scored significantly lower than controls did. Strong co-clustering by F measure was evident for samples that had been prepared in the same batch. Four to six TRBV segments (TRBV5-6, TRBV5-1 and TRBV20-1 among them) occurred more frequently in patients than in controls.

This clonotype was counted between two and nine times. Its antigen is still unknown. Sequencing libraries made from TCR beta cDNA carried unique molecular identifiers. TCRdb re-called the PCR reads with MiXCR, one entry per CDR3 protein. Among roughly 180,000 distinct CDR3 sequences, roughly 31% were seen once, and the ten largest hold approximately 1.5%. Trimming at V came to 1 base and at J to 2 bases, leaving 4 bases not matched to a gene. Germline V gene sequence: CDR1 SGHRS, CDR2 YFSETQ. CDR3 length: 17 residues. What was sequenced was blood. The chain links TRBV5-1 to TRBJ2-2; 11 bases align to TRBD2. This clonotype was obtained from a girl between 10 and 17 years old with multiple sclerosis. The CDR3 DNA follows: TGCGCCAGCAGCTTGACTAGCGGGAGACGTAACACCGGGGAGCTGTTTTTT. Translation: CASSLTSGRRNTGELFF.